These 19 T cell receptor beta chains share one sample of origin, sequenced in a study of cytomegalovirus exposure and HLA in healthy donors. PCR primers comprised 60 Vbeta and 13 Jbeta primers. Generated by immunoSEQ multiplex PCR, the TCRdb table keeps only in-frame clones and is missing some. In the table there are 95,000 to 150,000 clones, 65% to 80% of which are singletons. Source material: PBMCs. The source of these receptors is a woman aged 40 to 50 in good health and CMV-seropositive.

This chain connects TRBV4-2 to TRBJ2-5; perhaps TRBD2 as D (6 bases). From germline, CDR1 is LGHNA and CDR2 YNFKEQ. The CDR3 is 17 residues long. Trimming left V 4 bases short and J 4 bases short, with 22 bases between. The CDR3 loop is CASSLSRGRGNGETQYF. The CDR3 DNA is TGTGCCAGCAGCCTCTCCCGGGGCCGGGGGAATGGAGAGACCCAGTACTTC.

This clone occurred a few times. Other DNA sequences within the sample encode an identical CDR3. The CDR3 loop is CASSSPSRNEQFF. In DNA, the CDR3 is TGTGCCAGCAGCTCTCCAAGCCGCAATGAGCAGTTCTTC. The genes are TRBV11-3 and TRBJ2-1, with D hard to call. The CDR3 spans 13 residues. The V end was cut by 4 bases, the J end by 6 bases, with 10 bases between. Germline V gene sequence: CDR1 SGHNT, CDR2 YENEEA.

This clone appeared once. The J gene is TRBJ1-2, the V gene TRBV9, with no clear D. Germline V gives CDR1 SGDLS, CDR2 YYNGEE. This CDR3 is built from 15 residues. Trimming stripped 0 bases from V and 2 bases from J, with 11 bases between. CDR3 DNA: TGTGCCAGCAGCGTAGCCCCGACCGGGAACTATGGCTACACCTTC. Amino acid sequence: CASSVAPTGNYGYTF.

V gene TRBV29-1 combines with J gene TRBJ1-3; tentative D call: TRBD1 (5 bases). The CDR3 length is 14 residues. V was pared by 5 bases and J by 0 bases, with 11 bases between. The germline V gene encodes CDR1 SQVTM and CDR2 ANQGSEA. The chain's CDR3 is CSVWDSSSGNTIYF. For the CDR3, the DNA is TGCAGCGTTTGGGACTCCAGCTCTGGAAACACCATATATTTT.

The chain uses TRBV5-1 and TRBJ2-6; possible D gene TRBD2, 7 bases. Germline values: CDR1 SGHRS, CDR2 YFSETQ. The germline V and J ends were trimmed by 0 bases and 4 bases, with 11 bases remaining between them. This CDR3 comprises 16 residues. CDR3 sequence: CASSLVGGHGANVLTF. CDR3 in DNA: TGCGCCAGCAGCTTGGTGGGGGGGCACGGGGCCAACGTCCTGACTTTC.

The rearrangement joins TRBV23-1 to TRBJ2-3, with 7 bases lining up with TRBD1. TRBV23-1 is an open reading frame whose function is uncertain. J lost 2 bases, V lost 8 bases, and 4 bases had no gene match. This CDR3 comprises 13 residues. The CDR3 here is CASPDRDTDTQYF. The CDR3 DNA sequence: TGCGCCAGCCCCGACAGGGACACAGATACGCAGTATTTT.

The V and J genes are TRBV6-5 and TRBJ2-1, with 8 positions matching TRBD1. This CDR3 region has 13 residues. The V gene's germline CDR1 is MNHEY and CDR2 SVGAGI. Germline trimming cut 5 bases from V and 7 bases from J; bases unmatched to any gene: 4. The CDR3 nucleotides read TGTGCCAGCAGTCGGACAGGGTGGAATGAGCAGTTCTTC. Residues: CASSRTGWNEQFF.

The CDR3 nucleotides read TGTGCCATCACAACCGCGGGACAGGGTTTTTTCGATGGCTACACCTTC. This sequence encodes CAITTAGQGFFDGYTF. The chain links TRBV10-3 to TRBJ1-2; 9 nucleotides agree with TRBD1. After removal of 7 bases from V and 6 bases from J, the junction contained 15 bases not matched to a gene. The germline V gene has CDR1 ENHRY and CDR2 SYGVKD. The CDR3 has 16 amino acids.

The chain recombines TRBV6-6 with TRBJ2-7; 12 nucleotides agree with TRBD2. The CDR3 is 14 amino acids. Germline assignment: CDR1 MNHNY and CDR2 SVGAGI (reference sequence). V lost 6 bases, J lost 3 bases, and 3 bases stayed unmatched. CDR3 nucleotides: TGTGCCAGCAGCTGGACTAGCGGGATCTACGAGCAGTACTTC. This sequence encodes CASSWTSGIYEQYF.

V gene TRBV5-1 combines with J gene TRBJ2-3; D is unclear. V was cut by 0 bases and J by 0 bases, with 8 bases left in between. The CDR3 totals 15 residues. Per germline, CDR1 SGHRS and CDR2 YFSETQ. CDR3 sequence reads: CASSLATSSTDTQYF. Written as DNA, the CDR3 is TGCGCCAGCAGCTTGGCTACCTCTAGCACAGATACGCAGTATTTT.

This clone was found a few times. The V and J genes are TRBV5-1 and TRBJ1-2; TRBD1 is a possible D gene (5 bases). V lost 1 base to trimming and J lost 8 bases, with 15 bases between them. The CDR3 has 14 residues. Germline CDR1 reads SGHRS; CDR2 reads YFSETQ. This CDR3 reads CASSLTAGSEGYTF. CDR3 bases: TGCGCCAGCAGCTTGACGGCAGGGTCGGAGGGCTACACCTTC.

This clone occurred once. The V and J genes are TRBV27 and TRBJ2-7; D not resolved. This CDR3 is built from 10 residues. Trimming removed 3 bases at V and 7 bases at J, with 4 bases between. Germline V lookup: CDR1 MNHEY, CDR2 SMNVEV (reference sequence). The CDR3: CASSLREQYF. The CDR3 DNA follows: TGTGCCAGCAGTTTGAGGGAGCAGTACTTC.

The chain recombines TRBV6-5 with TRBJ2-1; D is undetermined. CDR1 and CDR2 (germline): MNHEY, SVGAGI. Trimming removed 0 bases at V and 2 bases at J, with 8 bases between. The CDR3 covers 15 residues. The DNA of the CDR3 is TGTGCCAGCAGTTACTCCCCAGGCCCCTACAATGAGCAGTTCTTC. Residues: CASSYSPGPYNEQFF.

The V gene is TRBV28, the J gene TRBJ1-2, with D possibly being TRBD1 (6 bases). Trimming removed 5 bases from V and 7 bases from J, with 11 bases in between. In germline, CDR1 is MDHEN, CDR2 SYDVKM. The CDR3 runs to 12 residues. The CDR3 spells CASSTAQGGYTF. CDR3 coding DNA: TGTGCCAGCAGTACGGCACAGGGTGGCTACACCTTC.

The V and J genes are TRBV27 and TRBJ2-7, with TRBD2 matching 7 bases. This CDR3 contains 15 residues. Trimming cost V 8 bases and J 0 bases; bases outside gene matches: 10. Germline CDR1 and CDR2: MNHEY and SMNVEV (reference sequence). This CDR3 reads CASLASSGGSYEQYF. CDR3 sequence (DNA): TGTGCCAGCTTGGCCAGCTCGGGAGGCTCCTACGAGCAGTACTTC.

The chain employs TRBV11-2 and TRBJ2-5; the match to TRBD2 covers 13 bases. The CDR3 is 16 residues long. The V segment lost 1 base and the J segment 1 base; nucleotides outside the gene matches: 0. The germline gives CDR1 SGHAT, CDR2 FQNNGV. CDR3 DNA sequence: TGTGCCAGCAGCTTAGGACTAGCGGGGGGCCAAGAGACCCAGTACTTC. Translation gives CASSLGLAGGQETQYF. Full variable domain (remainder filled in from reference TRBV11-2 and TRBJ2-5): EAGVAQSPRYKIIEKRQSVAFWCNPISGHATLYWYQQILGQGPKLLIQFQNNGVVDDSQLPKDRFSAERLKGVDSTLKIQPAKLEDSAVYLCASSLGLAGGQETQYFGPGTRLLVL.

This clone was seen once. One junction end disagrees with the germline gene, perhaps due to a read error. The gene calls are TRBV28 and TRBJ1-2; D not resolved. CDR3 length: 12 residues. Germline CDR1 reads MDHEN; CDR2 reads SYDVKM. CDR3 residues: CASSLVEYGYNF. CDR3 DNA: TGTGCCAGCAGTTTGGTGGAGTATGGCTACAACTTC.

Remarks on this clone: Other DNA sequences of this sample code for an identical CDR3. The V gene is TRBV30, the J gene TRBJ1-1, with TRBD1 as a possible D gene (6 bases). Germline assignment: CDR1 GTSNPN and CDR2 SVGIG (reference sequence). This CDR3 region has 14 residues. Trimming removed 0 bases from V and 2 bases from J, with 10 bases in between. The CDR3 region has the DNA TGTGCCTGGAGTGTAGGGGGACTAAACACTGAAGCTTTCTTT. Translating gives CAWSVGGLNTEAFF. The full variable domain, completed using reference TRBV30 and TRBJ1-1, is SQTIHQWPATLVQPVGSPLSLECTVEGTSNPNLYWYRQAAGRGLQLLFYSVGIGQISSEVPQNLSASRPQDRQFILSSKKLLLSDSGFYLCAWSVGGLNTEAFFGQGTRLTVV.

This clone was seen only a few times. This sequence joins TRBV4-3 and TRBJ1-3, with D possibly being TRBD1 (5 bases). Deletions cut 4 bases from V and 0 bases from J, with 22 bases between. This CDR3 comprises 19 residues. Germline CDR1 reads LGHNA; CDR2 reads YSLEER. The CDR3 sequence is CASSPLPSGGGVSGNTIYF. DNA of the CDR3: TGCGCCAGCAGCCCGCTCCCCTCGGGCGGGGGAGTCTCTGGAAACACCATATATTTT.